These 7 T cell receptor beta chains originate from one sample sequenced in a study of blood T cell repertoires in COVID-19. Profiling relied on immunoSEQ multiplex PCR, and the TCRdb table lists in-frame clones only, not all of them. The sample records roughly 43,000 clones, roughly 90% being singletons. The specimen was peripheral blood. The origin of the receptors is a man aged 50-59 years with active COVID-19.

CDR3 protein: CASSISLRDSAAGELFF. As DNA, the CDR3 is TGTGCCAGTAGTATTTCCCTCCGGGACAGCGCGGCCGGGGAGCTGTTTTTT. V and J are TRBV19 and TRBJ2-2; TRBD1 agrees at 7 bases. V lost 3 bases and J lost 6; bases outside the gene matches: 13. CDR1 LNHDA and CDR2 SQIVND come from the germline V gene (reference sequence). The CDR3 is made up of 17 amino acids.

The chain employs TRBV27 and TRBJ2-1; 7 bases map to TRBD1. Trimming took 5 bases from V and 2 from J; bases not matched to a gene: 6. Germline V gives CDR1 MNHEY, CDR2 SMNVEV (reference sequence). This CDR3 comprises 15 residues. CDR3 DNA sequence: TGTGCCAGCAGTCCCTGGACAGGCCCCTACAATGAGCAGTTCTTC. Its protein product is CASSPWTGPYNEQFF.

J is TRBJ1-1 and V is TRBV28; TRBD1 agrees at 7 bases. Germline values: CDR1 MDHEN, CDR2 SYDVKM. The CDR3 contains 13 residues. Trimming took 10 bases from V and 1 from J; bases not matched to a gene: 6. Here the CDR3 reads CATRDSSNTEAFF. In DNA, the CDR3 is TGTGCCACTAGGGACAGCTCGAACACTGAAGCTTTCTTT.

Notes on this clone: At one end, the junction sequence differs from germline, possibly due to a read error. This rearrangement joins TRBV7-7 to TRBJ2-2; a possible D gene is TRBD2 (5 bases). Germline CDR1 and CDR2: SSHAT and FNYEAQ (reference sequence). This CDR3 spans 13 amino acids. CDR3 residues: CASSVNGAGELFF. CDR3 sequence (DNA): TGTGCTAGCAGCGTTAACGGGGCCGGGGAGCTGTTTTTT. Filled out from reference TRBV7-7 and TRBJ2-2, the complete variable domain reads GAGVSQSPRYKVTKRGQDVTLRCDPISSHATLYWYQQALGQGPEFLTYFNYEAQPDKSGLPSDRFSAERPEGSISTLTIQRTEQRDSAMYRCASSVNGAGELFFGEGSRLTVL.

This clone was observed a handful of times. The chain couples TRBV7-9 to TRBJ1-5, with D perhaps matching TRBD1 (5 bases). This CDR3 comprises 17 residues. V lost 0 bases to trimming and J lost 6 bases, with 18 bases between them. In germline, CDR1 is SEHNR, CDR2 FQNEAQ (reference sequence). The CDR3 region is CASSLALGGNRAQPQHF. The DNA of the CDR3 is TGTGCCAGCAGCTTAGCGCTCGGGGGGAATCGGGCTCAGCCCCAGCATTTT.

V gene TRBV5-4 combines with J gene TRBJ2-7; the match to TRBD1 covers 9 bases. The CDR3 is 15 residues long. In germline, CDR1 is SGHNT, CDR2 YYREEE (reference sequence). Trimming at V came to 0 bases and at J to 9 bases, leaving 10 bases not matched to a gene. The DNA of the CDR3 is TGTGCCAGCAGCTTGGATTTGGGACAGGGTACCGGGCAGTACTTC. It is translated as CASSLDLGQGTGQYF.

This clone turned up a few times. The chain uses TRBV18 and TRBJ1-2; 9 bases align to TRBD1. The CDR3 extends over 14 amino acids. The germline gives CDR1 KGHSH, CDR2 LQKENI. The ends lost 11 bases at V and 8 bases at J; junction bases unmatched: 15. CDR3: CAGPDRGEVSGYTF. The CDR3 nucleotides are TGTGCCGGGCCCGACAGGGGGGAGGTGAGCGGCTACACCTTC.